A single sample gave rise to the 3 T cell receptor beta chains below, sequenced in a study of human T cells and chemical hapten exposure. TCRdb itself ran the RACE reads through MiXCR, one entry per CDR3 protein. The table records 150,000 to 200,000 distinct CDR3 sequences, about 14% of them present only once. As for time point: patch test 1, 2 weeks after DPC sensitization. Treatment given: therapeutic diphenylcyclopropenone sensitization with weekly scalp DPC. The sample here was whole blood, taken in connection with sensitization to the hapten diphenylcyclopropenone (DPC). These receptor sequences come from a woman in her thirties with alopecia areata. Some clones in this sample may be carry-over from other donors' samples.

V and J are TRBV28 and TRBJ2-2; D unresolved. The V end was cut by 4 bases, the J end by 6 bases, with 15 bases between. The CDR3 totals 15 residues. The germline V gene encodes CDR1 MDHEN and CDR2 SYDVKM. Here the CDR3 reads CASSSLGEKAGELFF. The CDR3, as DNA: TGTGCCAGCAGTTCCCTGGGCGAGAAGGCCGGGGAGCTGTTTTTT.

The chain couples TRBV7-9 to TRBJ1-2, with D unclear. Germline CDR1 SEHNR, CDR2 FQNEAQ (reference sequence). The CDR3 consists of 14 residues. V dropped 5 bases and J dropped 10 bases, with 20 bases sitting between them. Here the CDR3 reads CASSPRTSEVAYTF. CDR3 DNA sequence: TGTGCCAGCAGCCCGCGCACTTCGGAGGTCGCCTACACCTTC.

J is TRBJ2-7 and V is TRBV29-1; 9 positions agree with TRBD1. Trimming took 2 bases from V and 6 from J; bases not matched to a gene: 11. This CDR3 comprises 15 residues. CDR1 and CDR2 (germline): SQVTM, ANQGSEA. CDR3 region: CSVESRGQGVPEQYF. In DNA form, the CDR3 reads TGCAGCGTTGAATCCAGGGGACAGGGAGTTCCCGAGCAGTACTTC.